Described below is a single T cell receptor beta chain sequence and its context. Its antigen is not known. The isolated RNA, all of it, was reverse transcribed, so expressed TCRB transcripts were what got sequenced. The data were produced by immunoSEQ multiplex PCR, yet TCRdb's version contains in-frame clones alone and is incomplete. The sample lists hundreds of thousands of clones, roughly 31% occurring once. This specimen belongs to a study of beta chain features in type 1 diabetes. Study-wide results and caveats: High TCR expression in some cells could lead to their over-representation in cDNA sequencing. PCR might show a preference for shorter templates, equally across patients and controls.

The CDR3 extends over 14 amino acids. Germline lookup yields CDR1 MGHRA and CDR2 YSYEKL. The V and J ends lost 4 bases and 0 bases respectively, with 9 bases between them. The chain joins TRBV4-1 to TRBJ1-1; no firm D call. Sequencing used naive CD4+ T cells from blood. This TCR came from a man between 18 and 35 years old in good health. The CDR3 spells CASSLNDVNTEAFF. CDR3 nucleotide sequence: TGCGCCAGCAGCCTCAATGACGTGAACACTGAAGCTTTCTTT.